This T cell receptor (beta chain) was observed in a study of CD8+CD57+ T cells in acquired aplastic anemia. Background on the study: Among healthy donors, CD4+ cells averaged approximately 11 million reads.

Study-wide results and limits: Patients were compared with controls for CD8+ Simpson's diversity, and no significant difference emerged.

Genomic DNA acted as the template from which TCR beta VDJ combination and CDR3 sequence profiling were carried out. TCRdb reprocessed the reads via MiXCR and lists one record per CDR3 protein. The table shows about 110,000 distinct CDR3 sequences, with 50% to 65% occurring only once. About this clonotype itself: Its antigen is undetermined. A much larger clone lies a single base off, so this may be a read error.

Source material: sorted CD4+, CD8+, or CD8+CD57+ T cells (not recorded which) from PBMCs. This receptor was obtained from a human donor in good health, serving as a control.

The CDR3 coding sequence is TGTGCCAGCAGCTTAGATATGGAAAGTAATGAAGAACTGTTTTTT. Translated, it gives CASSLDMESNEELFF. The V call is TRBV11-2, the J call TRBJ1-4; D unresolved. This CDR3 has 15 residues. Germline V gives CDR1 SGHAT, CDR2 FQNNGV.